This T cell receptor beta chain was identified during a study of human T cells and chemical hapten exposure. V shed 5 bases, J shed 5 bases, and the junction held 1 base outside the gene matches. Germline V lookup: CDR1 MNHNS, CDR2 SASEGT. This CDR3 has 14 amino acids. The starting material, unfractionated whole blood, was used for total RNA extraction. In TCRdb, the 5' RACE reads were re-called with MiXCR into one record per CDR3 protein. Here the sample spans 65,000 to 90,000 distinct CDR3 sequences, approximately 16% being singletons. This clonotype was detected ten times or more. This chain connects TRBV6-1 to TRBJ2-1, with 12 bases aligning to TRBD2. This receptor was taken from a female donor in good health. CDR3 sequence (DNA): TGTGCCAGCAGTAGACTAGCGGGAGACAATGAGCAGTTCTTC. Translated, it gives CASSRLAGDNEQFF.